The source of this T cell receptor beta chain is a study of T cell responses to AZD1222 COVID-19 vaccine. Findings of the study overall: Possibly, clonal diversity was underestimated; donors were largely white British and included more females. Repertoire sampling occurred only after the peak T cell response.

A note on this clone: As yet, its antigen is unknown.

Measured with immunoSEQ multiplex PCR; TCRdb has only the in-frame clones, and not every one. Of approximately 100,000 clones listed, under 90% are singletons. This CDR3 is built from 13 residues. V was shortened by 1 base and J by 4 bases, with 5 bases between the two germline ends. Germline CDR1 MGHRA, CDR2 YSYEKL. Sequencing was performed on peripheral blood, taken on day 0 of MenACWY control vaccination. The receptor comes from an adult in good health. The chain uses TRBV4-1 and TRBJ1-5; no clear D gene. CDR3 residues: CASSQVENQPQHF. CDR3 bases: TGCGCCAGCAGCCAAGTAGAAAATCAGCCCCAGCATTTT.